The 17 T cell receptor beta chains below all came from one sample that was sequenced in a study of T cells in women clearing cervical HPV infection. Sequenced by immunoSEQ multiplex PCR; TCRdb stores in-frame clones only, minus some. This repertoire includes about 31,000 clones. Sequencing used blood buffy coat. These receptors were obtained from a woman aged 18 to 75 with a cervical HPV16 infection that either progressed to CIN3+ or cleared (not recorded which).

CDR3: CASPSPTSGPADTQYF. The DNA read from the CDR3 is TGTGCCAGCCCTAGTCCGACTAGCGGGCCCGCAGATACG. V and J are TRBV28 and TRBJ2-3, with TRBD2 matching 10 bases. With the read ending 3 residues before the CDR3 end, the germline J gene is used to fill in that end. CDR1 and CDR2 from the germline V gene are MDHEN and SYDVKM. There are 16 residues in the CDR3. Trimming at V came to 8 bases and at J to 4 bases, leaving 12 bases not matched to a gene.

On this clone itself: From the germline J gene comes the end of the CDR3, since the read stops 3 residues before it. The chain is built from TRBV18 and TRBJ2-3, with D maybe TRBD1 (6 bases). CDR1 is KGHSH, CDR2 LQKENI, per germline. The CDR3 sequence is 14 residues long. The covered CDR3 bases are TGTGCCAGCTCACCATTAGGGGGAAGAGAGACG. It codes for CASSPLGGRET. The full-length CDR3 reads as CASSPLGGRETQYF.

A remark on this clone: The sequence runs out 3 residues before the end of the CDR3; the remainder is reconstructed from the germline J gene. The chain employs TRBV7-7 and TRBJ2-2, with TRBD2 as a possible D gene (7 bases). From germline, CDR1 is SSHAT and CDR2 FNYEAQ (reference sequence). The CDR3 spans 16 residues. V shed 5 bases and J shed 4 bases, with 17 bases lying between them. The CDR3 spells CASSTRGAGVTGELFF. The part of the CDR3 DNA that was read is TGTGCCAGCAGCACCCGGGGGGCCGGGGTCACCGGGGAG.

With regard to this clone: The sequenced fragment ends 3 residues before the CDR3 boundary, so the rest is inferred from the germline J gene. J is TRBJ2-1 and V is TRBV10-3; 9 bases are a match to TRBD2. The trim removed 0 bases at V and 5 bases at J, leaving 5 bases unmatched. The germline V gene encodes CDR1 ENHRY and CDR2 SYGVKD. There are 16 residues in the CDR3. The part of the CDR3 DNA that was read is TGTGCCATCAGTGAGTCGAAGACTAGCGGAGACAATGAG. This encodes CAISESKTSGDNE. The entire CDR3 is CAISESKTSGDNEQFF.

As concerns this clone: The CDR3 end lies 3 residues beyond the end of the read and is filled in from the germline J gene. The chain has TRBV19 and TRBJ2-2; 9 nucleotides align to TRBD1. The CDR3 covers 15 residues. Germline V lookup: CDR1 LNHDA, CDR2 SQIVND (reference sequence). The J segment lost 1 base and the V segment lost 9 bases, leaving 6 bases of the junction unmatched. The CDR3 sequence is CASRGQGLNTGELFF. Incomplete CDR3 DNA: TGTGCCAGCCGGGGACAGGGCCTGAACACCGGGGAG.

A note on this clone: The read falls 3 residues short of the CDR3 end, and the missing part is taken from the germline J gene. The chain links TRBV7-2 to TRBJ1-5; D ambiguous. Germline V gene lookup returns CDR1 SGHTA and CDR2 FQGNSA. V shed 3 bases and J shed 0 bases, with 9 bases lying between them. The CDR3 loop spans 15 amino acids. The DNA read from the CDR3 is TGTGCCAGCAGCTTGCTAGGCCATAGCAATCAGCCC. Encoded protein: CASSLLGHSNQP. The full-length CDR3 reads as CASSLLGHSNQPQHF.

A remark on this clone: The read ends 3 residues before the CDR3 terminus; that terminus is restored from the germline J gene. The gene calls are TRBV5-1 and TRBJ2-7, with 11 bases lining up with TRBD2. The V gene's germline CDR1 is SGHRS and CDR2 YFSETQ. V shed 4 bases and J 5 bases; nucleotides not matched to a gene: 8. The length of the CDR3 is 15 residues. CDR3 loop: CASSILAGGNDEQYF. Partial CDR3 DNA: TGCGCCAGCAGCATCTTAGCGGGAGGGAACGACGAG.

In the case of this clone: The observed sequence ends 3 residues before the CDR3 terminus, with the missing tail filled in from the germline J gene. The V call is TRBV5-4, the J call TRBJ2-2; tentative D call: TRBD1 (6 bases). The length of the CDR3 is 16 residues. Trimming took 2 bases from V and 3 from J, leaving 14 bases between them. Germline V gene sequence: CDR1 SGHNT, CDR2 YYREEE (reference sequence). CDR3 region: CASSFGGRGYTGELFF. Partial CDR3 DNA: TGTGCCAGCAGCTTTGGGGGCCGGGGTTACACCGGGGAG.

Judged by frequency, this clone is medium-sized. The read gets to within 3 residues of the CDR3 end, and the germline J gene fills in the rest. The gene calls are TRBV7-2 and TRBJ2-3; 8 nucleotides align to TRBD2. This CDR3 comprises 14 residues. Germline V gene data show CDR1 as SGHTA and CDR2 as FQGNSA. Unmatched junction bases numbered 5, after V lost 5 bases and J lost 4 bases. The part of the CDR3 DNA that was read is TGTGCCAGCAGCCAGGGACTAGGTGCAGATACG. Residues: CASSQGLGADT. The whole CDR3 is CASSQGLGADTQYF.

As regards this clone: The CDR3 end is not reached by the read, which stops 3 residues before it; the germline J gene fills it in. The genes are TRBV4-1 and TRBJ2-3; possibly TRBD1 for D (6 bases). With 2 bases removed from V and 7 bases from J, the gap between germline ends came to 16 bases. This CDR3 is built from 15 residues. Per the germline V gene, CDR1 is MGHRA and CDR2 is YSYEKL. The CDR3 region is CASSQRTADLNTQYF. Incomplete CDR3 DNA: TGCGCCAGCAGCCAAAGGACAGCTGACTTAAATACG.

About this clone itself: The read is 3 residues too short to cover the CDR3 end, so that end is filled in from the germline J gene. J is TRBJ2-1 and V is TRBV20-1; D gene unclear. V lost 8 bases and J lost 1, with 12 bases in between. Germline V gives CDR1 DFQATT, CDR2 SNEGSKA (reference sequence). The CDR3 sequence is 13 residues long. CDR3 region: CSPHLRSYNEQFF. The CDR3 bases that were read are TGCAGTCCCCATCTACGGTCCTACAATGAG.

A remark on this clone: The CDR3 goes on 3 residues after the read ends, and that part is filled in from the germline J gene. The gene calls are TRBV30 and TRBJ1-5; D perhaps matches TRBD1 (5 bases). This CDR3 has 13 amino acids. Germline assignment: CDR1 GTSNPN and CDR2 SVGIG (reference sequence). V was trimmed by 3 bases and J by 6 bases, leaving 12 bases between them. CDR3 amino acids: CAWSRGGTQPQHF. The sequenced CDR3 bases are TGTGCCTGGAGCCGGGGGGGGACTCAGCCC.

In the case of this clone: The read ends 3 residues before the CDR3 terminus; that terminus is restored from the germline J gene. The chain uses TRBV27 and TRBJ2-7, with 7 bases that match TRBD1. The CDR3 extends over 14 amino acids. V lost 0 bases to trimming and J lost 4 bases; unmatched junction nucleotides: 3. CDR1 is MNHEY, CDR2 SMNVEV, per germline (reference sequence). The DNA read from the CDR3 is TGTGCCAGCAGTTTATCGATCAGGGGGTACGAG. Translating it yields CASSLSIRGYE. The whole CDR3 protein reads CASSLSIRGYEQYF.

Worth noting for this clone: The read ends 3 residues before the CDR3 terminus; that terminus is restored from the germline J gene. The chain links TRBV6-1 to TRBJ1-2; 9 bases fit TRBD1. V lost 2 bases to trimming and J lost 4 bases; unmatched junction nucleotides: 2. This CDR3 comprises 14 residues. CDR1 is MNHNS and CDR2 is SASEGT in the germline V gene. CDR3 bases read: TGTGCCAGCAGTGAACCGGGACAGGGCTATGGC. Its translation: CASSEPGQGYG. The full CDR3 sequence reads CASSEPGQGYGYTF.

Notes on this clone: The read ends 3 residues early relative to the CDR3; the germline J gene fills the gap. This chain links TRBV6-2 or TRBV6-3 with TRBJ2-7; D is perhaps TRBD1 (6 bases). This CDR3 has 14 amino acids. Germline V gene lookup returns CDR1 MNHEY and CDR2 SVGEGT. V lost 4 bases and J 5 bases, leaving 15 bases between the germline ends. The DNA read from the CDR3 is TGTGCCAGCAGTTCCGGGACAAAATCTCACGAG. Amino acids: CASSSGTKSHE. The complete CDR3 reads CASSSGTKSHEQYF.

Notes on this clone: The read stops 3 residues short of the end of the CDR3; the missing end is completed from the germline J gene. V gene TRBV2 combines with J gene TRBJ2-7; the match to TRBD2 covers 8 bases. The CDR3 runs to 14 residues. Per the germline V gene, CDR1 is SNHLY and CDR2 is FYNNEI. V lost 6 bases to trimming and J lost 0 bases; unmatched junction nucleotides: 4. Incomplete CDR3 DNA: TGTGCCAGCAGGAGCGGGGGCCGCTCCTACGAG. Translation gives CASRSGGRSYE. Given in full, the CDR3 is CASRSGGRSYEQYF.

The CDR3 region is CASSLGGSTDTQYF. CDR3 bases read: TGCGCCAGCAGCTTGGGGGGCAGCACAGATACG. The chain is built from TRBV5-1 and TRBJ2-3, with D possibly being TRBD1 (5 bases). Read coverage stops 3 residues before the CDR3 terminus; the germline J gene supplies the remainder. This CDR3 has 14 residues. Trimming removed 0 bases from V and 0 bases from J, with 5 bases in between. Per germline, CDR1 SGHRS and CDR2 YFSETQ. The full variable domain, completed using reference TRBV5-1 and TRBJ2-3, is KAGVTQTPRYLIKTRGQQVTLSCSPISGHRSVSWYQQTPGQGLQFLFEYFSETQRNKGNFPGRFSGRQFSNSRSEMNVSTLELGDSALYLCASSLGGSTDTQYFGPGTRLTVL.